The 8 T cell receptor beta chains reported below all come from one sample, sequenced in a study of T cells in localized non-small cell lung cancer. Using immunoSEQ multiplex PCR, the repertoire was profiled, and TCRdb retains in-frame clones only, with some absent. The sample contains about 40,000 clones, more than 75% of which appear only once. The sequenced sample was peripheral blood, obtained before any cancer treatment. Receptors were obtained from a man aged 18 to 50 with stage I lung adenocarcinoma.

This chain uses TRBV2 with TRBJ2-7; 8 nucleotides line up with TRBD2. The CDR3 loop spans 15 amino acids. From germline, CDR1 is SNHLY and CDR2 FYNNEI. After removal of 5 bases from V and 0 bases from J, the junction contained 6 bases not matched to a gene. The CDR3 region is CASSPSAGGSYEQYF. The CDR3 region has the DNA TGTGCCAGCAGTCCCTCGGCGGGGGGCTCCTACGAGCAGTACTTC.

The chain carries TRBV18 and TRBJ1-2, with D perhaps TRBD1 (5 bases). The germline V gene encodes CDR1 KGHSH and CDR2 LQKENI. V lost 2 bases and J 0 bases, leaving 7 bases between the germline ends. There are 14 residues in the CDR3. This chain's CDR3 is CASSPAGPNYGYTF. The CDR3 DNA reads TGTGCCAGCTCACCAGCAGGGCCTAACTATGGCTACACCTTC.

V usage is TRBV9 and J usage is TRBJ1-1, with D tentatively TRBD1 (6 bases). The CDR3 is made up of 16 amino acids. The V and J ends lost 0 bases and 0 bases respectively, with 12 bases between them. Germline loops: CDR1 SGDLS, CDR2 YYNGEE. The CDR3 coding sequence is TGTGCCAGCAGCGTAGATGGGGGGGCCATGAACACTGAAGCTTTCTTT. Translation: CASSVDGGAMNTEAFF.

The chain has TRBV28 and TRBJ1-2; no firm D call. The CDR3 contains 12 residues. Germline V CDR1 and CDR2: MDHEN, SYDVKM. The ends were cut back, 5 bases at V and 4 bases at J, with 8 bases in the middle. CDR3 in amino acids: CASSPSTYGYTF. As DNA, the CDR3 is TGTGCCAGCAGTCCCTCTACCTATGGCTACACCTTC.

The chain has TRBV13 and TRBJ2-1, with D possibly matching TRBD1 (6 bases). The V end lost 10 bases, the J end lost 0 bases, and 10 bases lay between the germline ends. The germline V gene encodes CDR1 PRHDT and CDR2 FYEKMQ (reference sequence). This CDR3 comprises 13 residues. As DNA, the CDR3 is TGTGCCACCGGGACACTCTCCTACAATGAGCAGTTCTTC. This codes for CATGTLSYNEQFF. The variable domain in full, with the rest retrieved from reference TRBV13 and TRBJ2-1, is AAGVIQSPRHLIKEKRETATLKCYPIPRHDTVYWYQQGPGQDPQFLISFYEKMQSDKGSIPDRFSAQQFSDYHSELNMSSLELGDSALYFCATGTLSYNEQFFGPGTRLTVL.

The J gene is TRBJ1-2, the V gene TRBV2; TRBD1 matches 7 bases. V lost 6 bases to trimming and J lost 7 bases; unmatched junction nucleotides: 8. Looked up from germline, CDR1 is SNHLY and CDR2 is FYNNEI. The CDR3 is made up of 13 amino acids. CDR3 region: CASSRDSFFGYTF. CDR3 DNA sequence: TGTGCCAGCAGCCGGGACAGCTTCTTTGGCTACACCTTC.

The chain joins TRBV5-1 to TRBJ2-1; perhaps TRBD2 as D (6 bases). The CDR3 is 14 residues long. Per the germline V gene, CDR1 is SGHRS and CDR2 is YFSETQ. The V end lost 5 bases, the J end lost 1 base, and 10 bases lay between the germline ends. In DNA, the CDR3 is TGCGCCAGCAGATCGGAGGGGTCCTACAATGAGCAGTTCTTC. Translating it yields CASRSEGSYNEQFF.

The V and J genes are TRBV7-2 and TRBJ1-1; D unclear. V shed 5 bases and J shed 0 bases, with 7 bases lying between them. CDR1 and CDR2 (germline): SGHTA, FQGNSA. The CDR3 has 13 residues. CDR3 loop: CASSIRMNTEAFF. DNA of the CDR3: TGTGCCAGCAGCATCAGAATGAACACTGAAGCTTTCTTT.